The present TCR beta chain was sequenced within a study of blood T cell repertoires in COVID-19. About the research overall: The study drew acute and convalescent COVID-19 samples from the United States, Italy and Spain.

In the authors' workflow: Cell counts per sample came from amplifying reference gene primers. TCRdb keeps only in-frame clones here, not all; method: immunoSEQ multiplex PCR. V, J and clone size derive from that table, while D and trimming were established from the DNA sequence. The profile shows about 180,000 clones, 80% to 90% of them singletons. CDR1 and CDR2 from the germline V gene are MNHNY and SVGAGI (reference sequence). Trimming took 7 bases from V and 10 from J, leaving 14 bases between them. The CDR3 is 13 residues long. The chain links TRBV6-6 to TRBJ1-6; possibly TRBD1 for D (6 bases). The sequencing input was peripheral blood. The TCR was taken from a man between 18 and 35 years old who had recovered from COVID-19. CDR3 bases: TGTGCCAGCACTCACAGGGTTTGGTCACCCCTCCACTTT. This gives the protein CASTHRVWSPLHF.